Sequencing of this T cell receptor (beta chain) was carried out in a study of OX40 agonist ivuxolimab in advanced cancers. Only a few counts were recorded for this clone. No antigen is known for it. Libraries were prepared by immunoSEQ multiplex PCR; TCRdb keeps only in-frame clonotypes and omits some of them. In the table there are approximately 20,000 clones, 86% of which are singletons. Study-level findings and limits: At 0.1 to 3.0 mg/kg, CD4+ and CD8+ blood T cells expanded clonally by week 6.

Germline-derived CDR1 and CDR2 are SGHRS and YFSETQ. The V and J ends lost 2 bases and 0 bases respectively, with 11 bases between them. This CDR3 has 15 amino acids. The sample here was CD4+ or CD8+ T cells sorted from blood, taken in a trial of the OX40 agonist ivuxolimab. The chain links TRBV5-1 to TRBJ1-1, with D unresolved. The source of this sequence is an adult with an advanced solid tumor such as melanoma, head and neck, liver or kidney cancer. The CDR3 loop reads CASSFEGSMNTEAFF. The DNA of the CDR3 is TGCGCCAGCAGCTTCGAAGGGTCCATGAACACTGAAGCTTTCTTT.